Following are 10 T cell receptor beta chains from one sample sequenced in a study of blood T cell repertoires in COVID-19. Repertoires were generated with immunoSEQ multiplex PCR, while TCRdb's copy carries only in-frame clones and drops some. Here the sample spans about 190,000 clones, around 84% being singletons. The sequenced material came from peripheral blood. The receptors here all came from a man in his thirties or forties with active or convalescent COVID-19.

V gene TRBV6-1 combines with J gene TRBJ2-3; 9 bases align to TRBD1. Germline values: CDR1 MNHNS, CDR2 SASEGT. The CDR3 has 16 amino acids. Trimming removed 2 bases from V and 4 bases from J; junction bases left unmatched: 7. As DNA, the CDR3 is TGTGCCAGCAGTGAACGAGGGACAGGGAGCCCAGATACGCAGTATTTT. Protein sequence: CASSERGTGSPDTQYF.

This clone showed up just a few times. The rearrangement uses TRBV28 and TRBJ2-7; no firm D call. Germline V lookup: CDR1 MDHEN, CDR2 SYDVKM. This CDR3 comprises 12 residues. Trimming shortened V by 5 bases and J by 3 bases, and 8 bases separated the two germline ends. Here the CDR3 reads CASSPAGYEQYV. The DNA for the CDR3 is TGTGCCAGCAGTCCGGCAGGCTACGAGCAGTACGTC.

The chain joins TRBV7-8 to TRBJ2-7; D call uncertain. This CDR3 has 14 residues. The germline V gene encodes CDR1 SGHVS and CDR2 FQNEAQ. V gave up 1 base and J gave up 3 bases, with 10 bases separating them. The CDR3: CASSLDSKRYEQYV. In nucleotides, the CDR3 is TGTGCCAGCAGCTTAGACTCGAAGCGCTACGAGCAGTACGTC.

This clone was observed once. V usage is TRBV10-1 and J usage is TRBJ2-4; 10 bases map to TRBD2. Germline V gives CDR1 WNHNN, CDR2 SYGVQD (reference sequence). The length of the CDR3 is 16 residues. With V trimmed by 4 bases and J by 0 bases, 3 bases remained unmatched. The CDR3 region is CASSGLAGEAKNIQYF. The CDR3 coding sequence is TGCGCCAGCAGTGGACTAGCGGGCGAAGCCAAAAACATTCAGTACTTC.

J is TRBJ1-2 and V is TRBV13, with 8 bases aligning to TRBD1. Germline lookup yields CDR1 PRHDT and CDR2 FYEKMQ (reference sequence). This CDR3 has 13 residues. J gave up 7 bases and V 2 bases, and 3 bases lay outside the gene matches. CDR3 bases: TGTGCCAGCAGCTTATCAGGGGGCCGTGGCTACACCTTC. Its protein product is CASSLSGGRGYTF.

Here the CDR3 reads CASSLGAQGYEQYF. The DNA for the CDR3 is TGTGCCAGCAGCTTGGGAGCCCAGGGGTACGAGCAGTACTTC. The V gene is TRBV5-5, the J gene TRBJ2-5, with a weak D call TRBD1 (6 bases). The J call may be in error: the DNA end matches TRBJ2-7 better. CDR3 length: 14 residues. Germline V gene data show CDR1 as SGHKS and CDR2 as YYEKEE (reference sequence).

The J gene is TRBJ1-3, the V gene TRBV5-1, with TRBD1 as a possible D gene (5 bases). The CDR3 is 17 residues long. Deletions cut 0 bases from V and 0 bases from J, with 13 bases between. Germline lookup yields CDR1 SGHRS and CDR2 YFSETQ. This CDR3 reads CASSLGPQVLSGNTIYF. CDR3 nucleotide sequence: TGCGCCAGCAGCTTGGGCCCACAGGTACTCTCTGGAAACACCATATATTTT.

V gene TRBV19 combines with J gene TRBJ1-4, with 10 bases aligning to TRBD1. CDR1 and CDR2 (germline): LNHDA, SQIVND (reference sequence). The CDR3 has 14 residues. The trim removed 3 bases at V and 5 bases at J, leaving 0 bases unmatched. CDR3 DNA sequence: TGTGCCAGTAGTATGGGACAGGGGAATGAAAAACTGTTTTTT. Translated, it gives CASSMGQGNEKLFF.

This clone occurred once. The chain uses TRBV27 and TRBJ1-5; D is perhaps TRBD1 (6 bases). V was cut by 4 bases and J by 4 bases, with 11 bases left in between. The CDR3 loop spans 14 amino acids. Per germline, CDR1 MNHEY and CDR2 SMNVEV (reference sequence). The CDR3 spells CASSWGRGNQPQHF. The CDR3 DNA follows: TGTGCCAGCAGTTGGGGCAGGGGTAATCAGCCCCAGCATTTT.

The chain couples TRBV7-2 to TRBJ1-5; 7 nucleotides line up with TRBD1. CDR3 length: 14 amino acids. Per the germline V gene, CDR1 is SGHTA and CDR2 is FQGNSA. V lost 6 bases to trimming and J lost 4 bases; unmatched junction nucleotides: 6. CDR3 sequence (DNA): TGTGCCAGCAGTAACCGACAGGGAAATCAGCCCCAGCATTTT. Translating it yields CASSNRQGNQPQHF.